The clone carrying this TCR beta chain has only a few counts. The target antigen is unknown. With 60 Vbeta and 13 Jbeta primers, the PCR was carried out. Profiled with immunoSEQ multiplex PCR; TCRdb holds only in-frame clones, not every one. The sample carries 150,000 or so clones, around three quarters recorded once. The data derive from a study of cytomegalovirus exposure and HLA in healthy donors. Overall study context: Earlier sequencing of 150 million to 200 million T cells yielded approximately 120 million unique TCR beta sequences.

V was trimmed by 4 bases and J by 9 bases, leaving 23 bases between them. The CDR3 consists of 15 residues. CDR1 and CDR2 (germline): SGHRS, YFSETQ. Study-level points and caveats: What TCR beta sequences reportedly achieved was accurate prediction of HLA-A and HLA-B alleles in most subjects. Researchers reported in a later analysis that a missense DCLRE1C variant was tied to TCR beta V- and J-gene trimming. Some segments of the V type, notably TRBV6-2 and TRBV6-3, were excluded as indistinguishable.

The sequence came from a man in his forties in good health and CMV-seropositive. The chain recombines TRBV5-1 with TRBJ2-7, with D perhaps matching TRBD2 (6 bases). The sequenced material came from PBMCs. The CDR3 reads CASSKEGLGLSGQYF. In DNA, the CDR3 is TGCGCCAGCAGCAAGGAGGGGCTTGGGCTGTCCGGGCAGTACTTC. Full variable domain (missing parts from reference TRBV5-1 and TRBJ2-7): KAGVTQTPRYLIKTRGQQVTLSCSPISGHRSVSWYQQTPGQGLQFLFEYFSETQRNKGNFPGRFSGRQFSNSRSEMNVSTLELGDSALYLCASSKEGLGLSGQYFGPGTRLTVT.